One and the same sample provided the 6 T cell receptor beta chains below, sequenced in a study of CD4 T cells in relation to SARS-CoV-2 and coronaviruses. These receptors lack a known antigen. TCRdb's table, derived via immunoSEQ multiplex PCR, lists solely in-frame clones and lacks some. The table records 20,000 to 25,000 clones, approximately 76% of them present only once. Before the COVID-19 pandemic, during about 2010-2018, CD4+ T cells were taken from unexposed donors. Isolation of CD4+ T cells took place after about eleven days in culture. The material sequenced was CD4+ T cells from PBMCs, cultured in vitro. These receptor sequences come from a human donor in good health.

This clone occurred a few times. The chain employs TRBV7-3 and TRBJ2-3; D not certain. The CDR3 contains 13 residues. Trimming left V 0 bases short and J 5 bases short, with 6 bases between. The germline gives CDR1 SGHTA, CDR2 FQGTGA. The CDR3 sequence is CASSLTGVDTQYF. In DNA form, the CDR3 reads TGTGCCAGCAGCTTAACCGGCGTAGATACGCAGTATTTT.

CDR3 protein: CASSLGGLGSPLHF. The DNA for the CDR3 is TGTGCCAGCAGTTTGGGGGGCCTCGGATCACCCCTCCACTTT. The chain has TRBV28 and TRBJ1-6, with D perhaps TRBD1 (6 bases). V lost 3 bases to trimming and J lost 10 bases, with 13 bases between them. The CDR3 covers 14 residues. Germline CDR1 MDHEN, CDR2 SYDVKM.

This chain connects TRBV9 to TRBJ2-3; D is unclear. V gave up 1 base and J gave up 0 bases, with 6 bases separating them. CDR3 length equals 14 residues. CDR1 is SGDLS, CDR2 YYNGEE, per germline. The CDR3 protein is CASSVLSSTDTQYF. For the CDR3, the DNA is TGTGCCAGCAGCGTATTGTCTAGCACAGATACGCAGTATTTT. Complete variable domain (other parts from reference TRBV9 and TRBJ2-3): DSGVTQTPKHLITATGQRVTLRCSPRSGDLSVYWYQQSLDQGLQFLIQYYNGEERAKGNILERFSAQQFPDLHSELNLSSLELGDSALYFCASSVLSSTDTQYFGPGTRLTVL.

CDR3 region: CASSPHRTSGRVGEQFF. CDR3 DNA: TGTGCCAGCAGTCCCCACCGGACTAGCGGGAGGGTTGGGGAGCAGTTCTTC. The genes are TRBV28 and TRBJ2-1; 15 bases match TRBD2. V shed 5 bases, J shed 10 bases, and the junction held 12 bases outside the gene matches. The CDR3 is made up of 17 amino acids. The germline V gene encodes CDR1 MDHEN and CDR2 SYDVKM.

The chain links TRBV24-1 to TRBJ2-3, with TRBD2 identical over 7 bases. The germline CDR1 and CDR2 sequences are KGHDR and SFDVKD. The CDR3 consists of 15 residues. The junction had 8 bases not matched to a gene; V was cut back by 9 bases and J by 0 bases. This chain's CDR3 is CATSPSGISTDTQYF. The CDR3 DNA reads TGTGCCACCTCCCCCAGCGGGATTAGCACAGATACGCAGTATTTT.

V and J are TRBV25-1 and TRBJ2-5; D unclear. V was trimmed by 1 base and J by 2 bases, leaving 8 bases between them. The CDR3 length is 14 residues. Per the germline V gene, CDR1 is MGHDK and CDR2 is SYGVNS. CDR3 sequence reads: CASSEFGRQETQYF. In DNA form, the CDR3 reads TGTGCCAGCAGTGAATTCGGCAGACAAGAGACCCAGTACTTC. Variable domain in full (rest from reference TRBV25-1 and TRBJ2-5): EADIYQTPRYLVIGTGKKITLECSQTMGHDKMYWYQQDPGMELHLIHYSYGVNSTEKGDLSSESTVSRIRTEHFPLTLESARPSHTSQYLCASSEFGRQETQYFGPGTRLLVL.